This T cell receptor (beta chain) was sequenced during a study of Ad26.COV2.S vaccination and SARS-CoV-2 variants. The study, taken as a whole, reports: The authors reported substantial breadth in spike-specific CD8+ and CD4+ T cell responses after vaccination.

Measured with immunoSEQ multiplex PCR; TCRdb has only the in-frame clones, and not every one. The data contain 380,000 or so clones, 83% of them singletons. The CDR3 contains 15 residues. V was clipped by 1 base and J by 0 bases, with 6 bases between them. Germline assignment: CDR1 LNHDA and CDR2 SQIVND (reference sequence). Notes on this clone: Antigen: not known.

Specified treatment: over 15 received Ad26.COV2.S at low or high dose, single or two shots; 5 received placebo; per-sample allocation not given. Vaccine and placebo recipients were sampled on day 63 after the first injection. The gene calls are TRBV19 and TRBJ2-2; D remains ambiguous. The sample in question was peripheral blood, obtained in a trial of Ad26.COV2.S vaccine versus placebo. The TCR was taken from a person between 18 and 60 years old who received the Ad26.COV2.S COVID-19 vaccine or a placebo. The CDR3 sequence is CASSIGRANTGELFF. Written as DNA, the CDR3 is TGTGCCAGTAGTATAGGCCGCGCGAACACCGGGGAGCTGTTTTTT.